Ten or more counts support the clone carrying this T cell receptor beta chain. The CDR3 regions of TCR beta were amplified from RNA transcripts. HTBI primers were used for first-round RT-PCR of the TCR CDR3. MiXCR, run by TCRdb on the multiplex PCR reads, gives a single entry per CDR3 protein. There are more than 300,000 distinct CDR3 sequences in the sample; approximately 13% occur only once, and 9.2% lies in the top ten. The CDR3 runs 15 residues. Trimming left V 2 bases short and J 4 bases short, with 14 bases between. The V gene's germline CDR1 is SEHNR and CDR2 FQNEAQ (reference sequence). The PBMCs had their origin in 10 ml of fresh peripheral blood. The data derive from a study of T cells in Graves' hyperthyroidism and ophthalmopathy.

This chain links TRBV7-9 with TRBJ1-2; no firm D call. The source is a woman in her late teens or twenties with Graves' hyperthyroidism. What was sequenced was blood. DNA for the CDR3: TGTGCCAGCAGCTTAAATCCAGGATTCAGCTATGGCTACACCTTC. Its translation is CASSLNPGFSYGYTF.